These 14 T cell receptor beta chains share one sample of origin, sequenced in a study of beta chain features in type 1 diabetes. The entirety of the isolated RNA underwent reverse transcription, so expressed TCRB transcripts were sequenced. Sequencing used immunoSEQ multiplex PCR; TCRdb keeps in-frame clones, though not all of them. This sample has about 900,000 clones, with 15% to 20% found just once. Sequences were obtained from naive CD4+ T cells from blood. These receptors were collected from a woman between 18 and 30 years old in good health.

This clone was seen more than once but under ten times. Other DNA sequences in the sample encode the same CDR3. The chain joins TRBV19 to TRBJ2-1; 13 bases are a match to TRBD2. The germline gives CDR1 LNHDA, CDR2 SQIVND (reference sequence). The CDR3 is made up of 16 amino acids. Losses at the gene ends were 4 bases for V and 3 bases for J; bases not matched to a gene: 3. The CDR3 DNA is TGTGCCAGTAGTACGCGACTAGCGGGAGGCTACAATGAGCAGTTCTTC. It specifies CASSTRLAGGYNEQFF.

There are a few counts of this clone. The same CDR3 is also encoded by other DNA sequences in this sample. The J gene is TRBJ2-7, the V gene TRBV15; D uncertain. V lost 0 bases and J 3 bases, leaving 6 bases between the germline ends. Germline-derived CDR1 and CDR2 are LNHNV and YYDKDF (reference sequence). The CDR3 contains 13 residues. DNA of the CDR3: TGTGCCACCAGCAGAGATCGAGGCTACGAGCAGTACTTC. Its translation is CATSRDRGYEQYF.

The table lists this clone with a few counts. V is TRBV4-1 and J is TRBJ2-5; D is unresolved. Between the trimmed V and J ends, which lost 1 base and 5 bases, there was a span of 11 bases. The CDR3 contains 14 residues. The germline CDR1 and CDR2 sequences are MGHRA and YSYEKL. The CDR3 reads CASSQGASRETQYF. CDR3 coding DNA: TGCGCCAGCAGCCAAGGGGCGAGTCGGGAGACCCAGTACTTC.

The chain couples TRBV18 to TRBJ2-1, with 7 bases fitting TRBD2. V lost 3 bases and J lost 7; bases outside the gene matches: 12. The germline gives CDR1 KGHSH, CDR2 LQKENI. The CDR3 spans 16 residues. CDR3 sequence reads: CASSPRDYGFSNEQFF. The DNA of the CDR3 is TGTGCCAGCTCACCTCGGGACTACGGTTTTAGTAATGAGCAGTTCTTC.

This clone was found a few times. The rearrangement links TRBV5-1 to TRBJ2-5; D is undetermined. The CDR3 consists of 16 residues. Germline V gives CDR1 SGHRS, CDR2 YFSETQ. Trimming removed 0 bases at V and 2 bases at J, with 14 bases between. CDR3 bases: TGCGCCAGCAGCTTGGCCCTGGGCGGCGGACAAGAGACCCAGTACTTC. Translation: CASSLALGGGQETQYF.

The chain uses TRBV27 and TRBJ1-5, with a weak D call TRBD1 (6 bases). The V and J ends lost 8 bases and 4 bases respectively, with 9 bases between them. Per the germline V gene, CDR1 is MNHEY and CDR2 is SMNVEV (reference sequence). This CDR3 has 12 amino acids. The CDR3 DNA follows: TGTGCCAGCGGAGACAGGAATCAGCCCCAGCATTTT. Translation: CASGDRNQPQHF.

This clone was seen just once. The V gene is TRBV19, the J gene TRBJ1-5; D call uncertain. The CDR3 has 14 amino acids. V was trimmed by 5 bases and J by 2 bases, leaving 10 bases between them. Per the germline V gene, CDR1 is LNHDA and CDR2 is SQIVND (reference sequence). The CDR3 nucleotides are TGTGCCAGTAGTCCCGGACGTGGCAATCAGCCCCAGCATTTT. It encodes CASSPGRGNQPQHF.

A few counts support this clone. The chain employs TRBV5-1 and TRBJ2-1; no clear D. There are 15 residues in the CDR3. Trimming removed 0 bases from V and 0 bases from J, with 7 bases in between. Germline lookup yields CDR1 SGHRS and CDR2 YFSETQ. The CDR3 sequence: CASSLVTSSYNEQFF. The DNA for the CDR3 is TGCGCCAGCAGCTTGGTGACGAGCTCCTACAATGAGCAGTTCTTC. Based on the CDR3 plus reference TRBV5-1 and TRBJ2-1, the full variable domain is KAGVTQTPRYLIKTRGQQVTLSCSPISGHRSVSWYQQTPGQGLQFLFEYFSETQRNKGNFPGRFSGRQFSNSRSEMNVSTLELGDSALYLCASSLVTSSYNEQFFGPGTRLTVL.

The CDR3, as DNA: TGTGCCAGCAGCTTACAGGGGGCGGGCACCGGGGAGCTGTTTTTT. Amino acids: CASSLQGAGTGELFF. This chain uses TRBV7-2 with TRBJ2-2; 8 bases map to TRBD1. The ends lost 2 bases at V and 4 bases at J; junction bases unmatched: 3. The CDR3 has 15 amino acids. Germline CDR1 is SGHTA and CDR2 is FQGNSA.

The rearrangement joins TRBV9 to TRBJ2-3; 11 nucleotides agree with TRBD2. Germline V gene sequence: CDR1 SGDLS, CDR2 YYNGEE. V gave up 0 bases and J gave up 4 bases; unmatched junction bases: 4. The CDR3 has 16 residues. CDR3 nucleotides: TGTGCCAGCAGCGTAGGAACTAGCGGGAGTGCAGATACGCAGTATTTT. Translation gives CASSVGTSGSADTQYF.

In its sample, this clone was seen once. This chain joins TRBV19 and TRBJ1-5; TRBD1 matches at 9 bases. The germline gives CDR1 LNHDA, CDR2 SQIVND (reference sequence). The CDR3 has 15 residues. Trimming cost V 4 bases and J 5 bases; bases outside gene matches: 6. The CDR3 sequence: CASSTRDRVYQPQHF. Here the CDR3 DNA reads TGTGCCAGTAGTACTCGGGACAGGGTATATCAGCCCCAGCATTTT.

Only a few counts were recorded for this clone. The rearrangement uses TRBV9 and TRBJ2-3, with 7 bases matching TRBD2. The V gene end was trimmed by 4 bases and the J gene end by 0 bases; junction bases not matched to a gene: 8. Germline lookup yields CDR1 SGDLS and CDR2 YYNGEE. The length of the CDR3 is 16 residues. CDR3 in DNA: TGTGCCAGCAGCCCAGAGATGGGACTAAGCACAGATACGCAGTATTTT. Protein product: CASSPEMGLSTDTQYF.

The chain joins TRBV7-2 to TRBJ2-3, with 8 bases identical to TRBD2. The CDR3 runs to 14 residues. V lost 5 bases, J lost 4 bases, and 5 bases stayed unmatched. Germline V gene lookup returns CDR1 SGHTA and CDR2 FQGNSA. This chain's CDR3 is CASSPGTRADTQYF. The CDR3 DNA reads TGTGCCAGCAGCCCCGGGACTAGGGCAGATACGCAGTATTTT.

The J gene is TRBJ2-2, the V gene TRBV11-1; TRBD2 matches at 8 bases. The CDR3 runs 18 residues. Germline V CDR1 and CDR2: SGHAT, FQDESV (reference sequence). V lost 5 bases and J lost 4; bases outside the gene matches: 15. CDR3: CASSIMGTGTSATGELFF. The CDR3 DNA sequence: TGTGCCAGCAGCATTATGGGGACCGGGACTAGTGCCACCGGGGAGCTGTTTTTT.